Each of the 5 T cell receptor beta chains below was sequenced from the same sample in a study of T cells in Graves' hyperthyroidism and ophthalmopathy. Amplification yielded TCR beta CDR3 regions, with RNA transcripts as the source. The TCR CDR3 was amplified in a first-round RT-PCR using the HTBI primer set. TCRdb called the multiplex PCR reads again in MiXCR, with one record for every CDR3 protein. The sample carries fewer than 450,000 distinct CDR3 sequences, about a sixth recorded once. Material for sequencing was blood. The receptors were gathered from a woman in her 30s with Graves' hyperthyroidism that later progressed to Graves' ophthalmopathy.

In this sample, this clonotype turned up many times. V is TRBV25-1 and J is TRBJ2-5, with TRBD2 matching 9 bases. The CDR3 is 14 residues long. Germline CDR1 and CDR2: MGHDK and SYGVNS. The junction had 6 bases not matched to a gene; V was cut back by 8 bases and J by 2 bases. CDR3 nucleotides: TGTGCCAGCGGGACTAGCTCGGGGCAAGAGACCCAGTACTTC. It translates to CASGTSSGQETQYF.

This clonotype showed up many times. V is TRBV2 and J is TRBJ2-3; D not resolved. The V gene's germline CDR1 is SNHLY and CDR2 FYNNEI. The CDR3 spans 16 residues. V lost 7 bases and J lost 1, with 18 bases in between. The CDR3 DNA is TGTGCCAGCAATCAAGCGTCCCTACCTGGCACAGATACGCAGTATTTT. Its protein product is CASNQASLPGTDTQYF. The variable domain in full, with the rest retrieved from reference TRBV2 and TRBJ2-3, is EPEVTQTPSHQVTQMGQEVILRCVPISNHLYFYWYRQILGQKVEFLVSFYNNEISEKSEIFDDQFSVERPDGSNFTLKIRSTKLEDSAMYFCASNQASLPGTDTQYFGPGTRLTVL.

This clonotype has at least ten counts. The CDR3 bases are TGTGCCAGCAGCTTAGATGGGGTCGTGGGGACAGGGGAACTCTACGAGCAGTACTTC. Translated, it gives CASSLDGVVGTGELYEQYF. The chain couples TRBV11-2 to TRBJ2-7, with TRBD1 matching 10 bases. The CDR3 totals 19 residues. With 0 bases clipped from V and 3 bases from J, the junction kept 14 bases outside the gene matches. Germline V gives CDR1 SGHAT, CDR2 FQNNGV.

Many counts were recorded for this clonotype. The chain combines TRBV10-2 with TRBJ2-7, with D maybe TRBD2 (6 bases). Germline V gene sequence: CDR1 WSHSY, CDR2 SAAADI. This CDR3 contains 16 residues. Trimming left V 4 bases short and J 6 bases short, with 22 bases between. CDR3 sequence reads: CASSAVRRAVLVEQYF. In nucleotides, the CDR3 is TGCGCCAGCAGTGCCGTAAGGAGGGCGGTCTTGGTCGAGCAGTACTTC.

This clonotype was counted many times. CDR3 DNA sequence: TGTGCCAGCAGTTTACGGCAGGGTCACGACGAGCAGTACTTC. Its protein is CASSLRQGHDEQYF. The J gene is TRBJ2-7, the V gene TRBV12-3 or TRBV12-4; perhaps TRBD1 as D (5 bases). This CDR3 has 14 residues. Trimming shortened V by 2 bases and J by 5 bases, and 13 bases separated the two germline ends.